This T cell receptor (beta chain) was sequenced in a study of T cells in Graves' hyperthyroidism and ophthalmopathy. At least ten counts were recorded for this clonotype. The length of the CDR3 is 12 residues. The V end was cut by 2 bases, the J end by 7 bases, with 8 bases between. Germline CDR1 is SEHNR and CDR2 is FQNEAQ (reference sequence). Authors of the study amplified TCR beta CDR3 regions from RNA transcripts. First-round RT-PCR with HTBI primers amplified the TCR CDR3 region. Via MiXCR, TCRdb re-called the multiplex PCR reads, giving one row per CDR3 protein. The sample has hundreds of thousands of distinct CDR3 sequences; around 39% are singletons.

The receptor comes from a man younger than 30 with Graves' hyperthyroidism. The V call is TRBV7-9, the J call TRBJ1-2; D gene ambiguous. The sample consisted of blood. Here the CDR3 DNA reads TGTGCCAGCAGCTTACCGGACGGTGGCTACACCTTC. Residues: CASSLPDGGYTF.